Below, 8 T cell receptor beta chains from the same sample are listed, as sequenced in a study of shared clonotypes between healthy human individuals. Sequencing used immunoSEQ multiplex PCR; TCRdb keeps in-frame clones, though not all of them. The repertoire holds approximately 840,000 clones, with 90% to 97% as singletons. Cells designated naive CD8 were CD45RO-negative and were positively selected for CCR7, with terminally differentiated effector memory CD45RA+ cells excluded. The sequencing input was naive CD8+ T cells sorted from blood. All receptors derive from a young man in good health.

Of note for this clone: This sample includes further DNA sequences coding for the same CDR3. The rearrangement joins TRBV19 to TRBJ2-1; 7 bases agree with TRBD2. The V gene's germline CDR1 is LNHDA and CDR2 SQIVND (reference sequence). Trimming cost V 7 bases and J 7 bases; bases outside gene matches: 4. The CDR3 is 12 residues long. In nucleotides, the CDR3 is TGTGCCAGTACCACGGGGGGTAATGAGCAGTTCTTC. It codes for CASTTGGNEQFF.

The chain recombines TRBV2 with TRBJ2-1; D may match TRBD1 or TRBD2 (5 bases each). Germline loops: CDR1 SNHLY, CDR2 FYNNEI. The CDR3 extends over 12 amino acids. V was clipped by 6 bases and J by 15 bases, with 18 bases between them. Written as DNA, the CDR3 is TGTGCCAGCAGGGGGACCTACTACGTTTGGTTCTTC. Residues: CASRGTYYVWFF.

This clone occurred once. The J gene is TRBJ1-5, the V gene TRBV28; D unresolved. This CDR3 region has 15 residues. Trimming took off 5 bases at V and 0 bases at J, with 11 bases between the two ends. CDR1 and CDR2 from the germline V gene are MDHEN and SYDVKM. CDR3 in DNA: TGTGCCAGCAGTAGGGTTGTGAATAGCAATCAGCCCCAGCATTTT. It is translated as CASSRVVNSNQPQHF.

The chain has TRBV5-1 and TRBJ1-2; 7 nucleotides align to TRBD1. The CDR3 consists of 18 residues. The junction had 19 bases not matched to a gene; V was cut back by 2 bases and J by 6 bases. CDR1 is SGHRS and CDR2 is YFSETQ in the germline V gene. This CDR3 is CASSFDRVKRDVLDGYTF. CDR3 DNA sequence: TGCGCCAGCAGCTTTGACAGGGTAAAAAGGGATGTCTTGGATGGCTACACCTTC.

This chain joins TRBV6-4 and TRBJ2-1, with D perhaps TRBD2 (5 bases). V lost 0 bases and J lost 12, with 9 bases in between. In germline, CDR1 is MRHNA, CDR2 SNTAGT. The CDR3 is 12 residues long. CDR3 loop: CASSDSSAGQFF. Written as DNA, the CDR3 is TGTGCCAGCAGTGACTCGTCGGCGGGGCAGTTCTTC.

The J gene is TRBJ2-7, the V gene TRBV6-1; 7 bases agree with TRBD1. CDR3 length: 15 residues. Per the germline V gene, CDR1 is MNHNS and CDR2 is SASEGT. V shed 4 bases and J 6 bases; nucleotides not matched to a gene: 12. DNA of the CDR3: TGTGCCAGCAGTGGCCGGGACAGCTCTCCGCGCGAGCAGTACTTC. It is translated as CASSGRDSSPREQYF.

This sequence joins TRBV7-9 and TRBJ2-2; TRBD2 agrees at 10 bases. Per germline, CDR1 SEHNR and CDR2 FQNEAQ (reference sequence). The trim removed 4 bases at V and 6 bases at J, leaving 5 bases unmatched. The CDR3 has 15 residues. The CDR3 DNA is TGTGCCAGCAGCTCCACCCTAGCGGGAGCCGGGGAGCTGTTTTTT. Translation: CASSSTLAGAGELFF.

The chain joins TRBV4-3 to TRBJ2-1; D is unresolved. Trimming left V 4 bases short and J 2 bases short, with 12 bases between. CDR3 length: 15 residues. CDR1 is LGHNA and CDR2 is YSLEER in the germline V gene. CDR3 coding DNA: TGCGCCAGCAGCCTTGGCGGTCAGGCCTACAATGAGCAGTTCTTC. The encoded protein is CASSLGGQAYNEQFF.